This T cell receptor beta chain was captured by sequencing in a study of identical twins. Each CDR3 protein is one row after TCRdb ran MiXCR on the 5' RACE reads. The data show fewer than 500,000 distinct CDR3 sequences, with about 24% seen just once and over 2.5% held by the top ten. The CDR3 sequence is 14 residues long. With 4 bases clipped from V and 6 bases from J, the junction kept 6 bases outside the gene matches. CDR1 is ENHRY and CDR2 is SYGVKD in the germline V gene. This sample was shared with a second study, whose subject was T cells expressing NK-cell markers. That paper notes: Sorted CD3+CD56-NKG2C+, CD3+CD56+NKG2C+ and CD3+CD56+NKG2C- T cells supplied the TCR beta repertoires.

The chain combines TRBV10-3 with TRBJ2-3; TRBD1 matches 8 bases. The sequenced material came from CD4+ T cells sorted from blood. The receptor was derived from a young woman in good health. The CDR3 bases are TGTGCCATCAGTGGGTACCAGGGGGCTGATACGCAGTATTTT. Amino acid sequence: CAISGYQGADTQYF.